The rows below give T cell receptor beta chains drawn from one sample of a study of beta chain features in type 1 diabetes. Method: immunoSEQ multiplex PCR; TCRdb's copy keeps in-frame clones and lacks some. The table includes around 150,000 clones, 6.5% to 10% detected once. Specimen: central memory CD4+ T cells from blood. Receptors originate from a woman in her late teens or twenties with type 1 diabetes. CDR3s include the opening cysteine and the closing phenylalanine or tryptophan. Fields, in order: D gene, clone size, J gene, V gene, CDR3 protein, CDR3 DNA. The D gene is left open where the match is weak. Size tells how often a clone was seen (once, few, many) or the class of an expanded clone, and some rows leave it out.

D: TRBD2
size: .
J: TRBJ2-7
V: TRBV7-2
CDR3: CASSLLSLAVYEQYF
DNA: TGTGCCAGCAGCTTGCTAAGCCTAGCGGTCTACGAGCAGTACTTC

D: .
size: .
J: TRBJ1-5
V: TRBV11-2
CDR3: CASSLGGFSNQPQHF
DNA: TGTGCCAGCAGCTTAGGAGGGTTTTCCAATCAGCCCCAGCATTTT

D: TRBD2
size: .
J: TRBJ2-3
V: TRBV7-9
CDR3: CASSWTSGRVTDTQYF
DNA: TGTGCCAGCAGCTGGACTAGCGGGAGGGTCACAGATACGCAGTATTTT

D: .
size: few
J: TRBJ1-2
V: TRBV28
CDR3: CASSPMTAGYTF
DNA: TGTGCCAGCAGTCCCATGACAGCTGGCTACACCTTC

D: .
size: few
J: TRBJ2-1
V: TRBV28
CDR3: CASSLPGAGLDNEQFF
DNA: TGTGCCAGCAGTCTCCCTGGCGCGGGGTTGGACAATGAGCAGTTCTTC

D: TRBD1
size: many
J: TRBJ1-1
V: TRBV29-1
CDR3: CSVYLPGQAMGAFF
DNA: TGCAGCGTTTACCTCCCCGGACAGGCCATGGGAGCTTTCTTT

D: TRBD1
size: .
J: TRBJ1-2
V: TRBV7-8
CDR3: CASSRDRLDGYTF
DNA: TGTGCCAGCAGCCGGGACAGGTTGGATGGCTACACCTTC

D: .
size: .
J: TRBJ1-6
V: TRBV9
CDR3: CASSDHSNSPLHF
DNA: TGTGCCAGCAGCGACCACAGTAACTCACCCCTCCACTTT

D: TRBD2
size: few
J: TRBJ2-1
V: TRBV7-8
CDR3: CASSSSGRGSYNEQFF
DNA: TGTGCCAGCAGCTCCAGCGGGAGGGGCTCCTACAATGAGCAGTTCTTC

D: .
size: few
J: TRBJ2-1
V: TRBV4-2
CDR3: CASSPRMGGVSEQFF
DNA: TGTGCCAGCAGCCCACGAATGGGGGGTGTCAGTGAGCAGTTCTTC

D: .
size: .
J: TRBJ2-7
V: TRBV7-2
CDR3: CASSLGGGEQYF
DNA: TGTGCCAGCAGCTTAGGGGGAGGCGAGCAGTACTTC

D: .
size: few
J: TRBJ1-2
V: TRBV21-1
CDR3: CASSPGVETNYGYTF
DNA: TGTGCCAGCAGCCCGGGGGTAGAAACTAACTATGGCTACACCTTC

D: .
size: .
J: TRBJ2-3
V: TRBV5-6
CDR3: CASSLLQSTDTQYF
DNA: TGTGCCAGCAGCTTGTTACAAAGCACAGATACGCAGTATTTT

D: .
size: .
J: TRBJ1-2
V: TRBV2
CDR3: CASSELGRSGYTF
DNA: TGTGCCAGCAGTGAATTAGGCCGGAGTGGCTACACCTTC

D: .
size: .
J: TRBJ2-3
V: TRBV19
CDR3: CATKGRGTDTQYF
DNA: TGTGCCACGAAGGGGCGCGGCACAGATACGCAGTATTTT

D: .
size: few
J: TRBJ2-7
V: TRBV7-2
CDR3: CASSFRVPLYEQYF
DNA: TGTGCCAGCAGCTTCAGGGTACCTCTCTACGAGCAGTACTTC

D: .
size: .
J: TRBJ2-5
V: TRBV7-7
CDR3: CASSPEGTTQYF
DNA: TGTGCTAGCAGCCCGGAGGGGACGACCCAATACTTC

D: .
size: few
J: TRBJ2-3
V: TRBV15
CDR3: CATSRDLSTSTDTQYF
DNA: TGTGCCACCAGCAGAGACTTGTCTACTAGCACAGATACGCAGTATTTT

D: .
size: .
J: TRBJ1-5
V: TRBV2
CDR3: CATSLEAGARQPQHF
DNA: TGTGCCACCTCCCTTGAGGCGGGGGCGAGGCAGCCCCAGCATTTT

D: TRBD1
size: few
J: TRBJ2-4
V: TRBV10-3
CDR3: CAISATGASKNIQYF
DNA: TGTGCCATCAGTGCCACAGGGGCCTCCAAAAACATTCAGTACTTC

D: TRBD2
size: .
J: TRBJ2-2
V: TRBV4-3
CDR3: CASSQYGLADTGELFF
DNA: TGCGCCAGCAGCCAATATGGACTAGCGGACACCGGGGAGCTGTTTTTT

D: TRBD2
size: .
J: TRBJ2-1
V: TRBV5-4
CDR3: CASSMGSGGSRQFF
DNA: TGTGCCAGCAGCATGGGTAGCGGGGGGTCACGGCAGTTCTTC

D: .
size: .
J: TRBJ2-7
V: TRBV7-2
CDR3: CASSLRGYPSSYEQYF
DNA: TGTGCCAGCAGCTTAAGGGGTTATCCTAGCTCCTACGAGCAGTACTTC

D: TRBD1
size: few
J: TRBJ2-2
V: TRBV28
CDR3: CAVRGQGEAGELFF
DNA: TGTGCCGTGCGAGGACAGGGTGAAGCCGGGGAGCTGTTTTTT

D: .
size: .
J: TRBJ1-6
V: TRBV14
CDR3: CASSPYMDSPLHF
DNA: TGTGCCAGCAGCCCATACATGGATTCACCCCTCCACTTT

D: .
size: few
J: TRBJ1-5
V: TRBV7-2
CDR3: CASSINNQPQHF
DNA: TGTGCCAGCAGCATTAACAATCAGCCCCAGCATTTT

D: .
size: few
J: TRBJ1-1
V: TRBV6-5
CDR3: CASIGEMNTEAFF
DNA: TGTGCCAGCATCGGGGAAATGAACACTGAAGCTTTCTTT

D: .
size: few
J: TRBJ2-1
V: TRBV2
CDR3: CASSLDAGGNEQFF
DNA: TGTGCCAGCAGTCTTGACGCCGGGGGCAATGAGCAGTTCTTC

D: .
size: few
J: TRBJ1-6
V: TRBV7-9
CDR3: CASSPGGGESPLHF
DNA: TGTGCCAGCAGCCCCGGGGGTGGGGAATCACCCCTCCACTTT

D: .
size: .
J: TRBJ2-3
V: TRBV30
CDR3: CAWSELDTQYF
DNA: TGTGCCTGGAGTGAACTGGATACGCAGTATTTT

D: .
size: few
J: TRBJ2-5
V: TRBV27
CDR3: CASSFRGPRETQYF
DNA: TGTGCCAGCAGTTTCCGCGGGCCCAGGGAGACCCAGTACTTC

D: TRBD2
size: few
J: TRBJ2-1
V: TRBV19
CDR3: CASSKTSGGPYNEQFF
DNA: TGTGCCAGTAGTAAAACTAGCGGGGGGCCCTACAATGAGCAGTTCTTC

D: .
size: .
J: TRBJ1-6
V: TRBV7-9
CDR3: CATGGGQGINSPLHF
DNA: TGTGCCACCGGGGGGGGCCAGGGGATTAATTCACCCCTCCACTTT

D: TRBD1
size: .
J: TRBJ1-4
V: TRBV7-9
CDR3: CASSLRTGDEKLFF
DNA: TGTGCCAGCAGCTTGCGGACAGGGGATGAAAAACTGTTTTTT